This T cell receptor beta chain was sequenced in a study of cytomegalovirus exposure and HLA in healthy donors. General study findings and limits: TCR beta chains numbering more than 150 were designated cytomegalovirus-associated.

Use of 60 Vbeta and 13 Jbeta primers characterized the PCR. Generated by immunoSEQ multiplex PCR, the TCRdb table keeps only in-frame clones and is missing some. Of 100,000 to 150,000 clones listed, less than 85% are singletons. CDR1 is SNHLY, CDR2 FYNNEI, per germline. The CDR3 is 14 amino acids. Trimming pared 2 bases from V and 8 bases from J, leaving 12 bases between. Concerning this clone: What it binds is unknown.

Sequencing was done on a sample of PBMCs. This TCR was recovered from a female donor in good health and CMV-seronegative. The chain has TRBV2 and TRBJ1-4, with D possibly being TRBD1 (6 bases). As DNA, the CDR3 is TGTGCCAGCAGTGAAAGGGGGGGGAAAGAAAAACTGTTTTTT. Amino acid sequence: CASSERGGKEKLFF.